The entry below describes one T cell receptor beta chain. CDR1 and CDR2 (germline): GTSNPN, SVGIG (reference sequence). This CDR3 has 16 amino acids. V gave up 1 base and J gave up 6 bases; unmatched junction bases: 9. The data were taken from a study of blood T cell repertoires in COVID-19. Study as a whole: Whether acute or convalescent, the COVID-19 samples came from the United States, Italy and Spain.

In the authors' methods: Reference gene primers were amplified, and this amplification served to estimate nucleated cell counts. Sequenced by immunoSEQ multiplex PCR; TCRdb stores in-frame clones only, minus some. V, J and clone size are taken as reported in that table, and D and trimming were inferred from the DNA itself. The sample comprises around 150,000 clones, 84% of which are singletons, and more than 3% rests with the top ten. Participant-given clinical history determined each cohort assignment. The receptor was isolated from a woman in her fifties or sixties with acute COVID-19. The sequencing sample was made of PBMCs or T cells enriched from blood (not recorded which). The V and J genes are TRBV30 and TRBJ2-3, with 11 bases lining up with TRBD2. The CDR3 reads CAWSGGTSGVPDTQYF. The CDR3 DNA reads as TGTGCCTGGAGTGGGGGGACTAGCGGAGTTCCGGATACGCAGTATTTT.